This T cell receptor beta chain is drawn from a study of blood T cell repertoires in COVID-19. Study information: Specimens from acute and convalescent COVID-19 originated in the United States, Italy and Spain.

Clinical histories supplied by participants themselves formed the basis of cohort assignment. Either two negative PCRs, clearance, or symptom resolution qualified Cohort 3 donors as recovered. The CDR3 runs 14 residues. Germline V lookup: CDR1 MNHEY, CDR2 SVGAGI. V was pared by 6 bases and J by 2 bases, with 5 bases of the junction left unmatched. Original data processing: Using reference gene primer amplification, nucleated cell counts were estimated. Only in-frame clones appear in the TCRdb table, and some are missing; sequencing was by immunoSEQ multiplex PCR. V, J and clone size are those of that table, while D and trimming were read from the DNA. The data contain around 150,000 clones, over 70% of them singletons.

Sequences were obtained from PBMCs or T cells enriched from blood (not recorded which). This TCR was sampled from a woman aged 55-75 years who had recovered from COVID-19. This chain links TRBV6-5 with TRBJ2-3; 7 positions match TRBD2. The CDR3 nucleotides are TGTGCCAGCAGGTGGGACTACGACACAGATACGCAGTATTTT. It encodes CASRWDYDTDTQYF.